This T cell receptor beta chain was retrieved from a study of blood T cell repertoires in COVID-19. In the study overall: From T cells, B-cell-depleted T cells, or PBMCs came the material, which was cDNA or gDNA.

Assay used: immunoSEQ multiplex PCR; TCRdb lists only in-frame clones, some missing. The sample records 380,000 or so clones, around nine tenths being singletons. Trimming removed 7 bases at V and 11 bases at J, with 17 bases between. The CDR3 extends over 12 amino acids. The chain combines TRBV12-3 or TRBV12-4 with TRBJ1-1, with D perhaps matching TRBD1 (6 bases). The receptor comes from a woman aged 60-75 years with COVID-19, enrolled during active disease. Sequences were obtained from peripheral blood. CDR3 sequence: CASIKPQGSAFF. The CDR3 nucleotides read TGTGCCAGCATAAAACCTCAGGGGAGTGCTTTCTTT.